The subject of this entry is one T cell receptor beta chain. There is no known antigen for this receptor. No clone much larger than this one lies a single base away; base qualities are absent. The CDR3 regions of human TCRbeta chains were analyzed by immunosequencing. As for the authors' bioinformatics: Repertoire TCRs were checked for matches against a reference library of SARS-CoV-2-specific TCRs that had been generated using the MIRA antigen-specificity platform. Breadth meant the fraction of unique TCRs that were SARS-CoV-2-associated, whereas depth meant the fraction of total T cells that were SARS-CoV-2-associated. Using the MIRA data, every spike-specific TCR was mapped to the spike region that the TCR reacted to and assigned to either a CD4 or a CD8 class. Log10-transformed breadth and depth values were compared by one-way ANOVA with Sidak's multiple comparisons tests. TCRdb mirrors the immuneACCESS table, restricted to in-frame sequences. Some clones are absent from its copies; in checked studies, under half trace to an unresolved V gene, and the reason for the others is unknown. V, J and clone size were drawn from that table, and D and trimming were deduced from the DNA. The sample has approximately 120,000 clones on record, approximately 89% of them singletons. About 5.6% of the sample belongs to the ten largest clones.

The data originate from a study of T cell responses to AZD1222 COVID-19 vaccine (dated by TCRdb to the early 2020s). Regarding the study in general: AZD1222 recipients whose second dose came at about 4 weeks and those whose second dose came at about 12 weeks were combined into one group, since spike-specific TCR depth and breadth did not differ between the two schedules. Trial participants were enrolled by age into subgroups of 18-55, 56-69 and 70-plus years, and around 140, 26 and 57 TCR-sequenced participants, respectively, were included in these subgroups. A total of just over 230 trial participants underwent TCR sequencing, of whom 200 to 220 received two doses of AZD1222 and some 25 received two doses of the MenACWY control vaccine.

The sample's time point label, in plain terms: baseline before first vaccination. Samples from vaccinated people were obtained from the UK trials COV001 and COV002, which included a single-blind randomized controlled phase 2/3 trial of AZD1222 (ChAdOx1 nCoV-19) in healthy adults. For TCRbeta chain sequencing, PBMC samples were collected from trial participants at day 0 and at day 28 after the second dose. The full study reports these points: The 56-69-year group was small, and its depth increase did not reach significance, likely because of low power. The whole spike protein was spanned by vaccine-associated CD4 TCRs, and dominant responses were seen in regions 160-218 and 743-854. A significant rise in spike-specific TCR breadth and depth was observed after two AZD1222 doses relative to day 0 and relative to MenACWY recipients. Only five to seven AZD1222 recipients were SARS-CoV-2 seropositive at baseline, limiting conclusions about previously exposed vaccinees. Participants were mostly white British and included more females than males, and it was suggested by the authors that clonal diversity may have been underestimated. Nearly half of unique spike-specific TCRs reportedly recognized epitopes outside regions mutated in the B.1.351 and B.1.1.7 variants. Because no day 14 peak-response samples were available, the repertoires could be characterized only after the peak T cell response.

V is cut by 4 bases and J by 3 bases, and the space between the germline ends is 17 bases. The CDR3 starts with the cysteine, ends with the phenylalanine, and has 16 residues. This entry keeps only the CDR3 DNA: 48 bases, framed from base 1. CDR1 and CDR2 were assigned from the germline V gene as SGHRS and YFSETQ. This sequence uses TRBV5-1 and TRBJ2-1, with a tentative D gene TRBD2 over 7 matching bases. This TCR derives from an adult in good health. The input for sequencing was peripheral blood, taken on day 0 of AZD1222 vaccination. The DNA sequence follows: TGCGCCAGCAGCCCAAAAGGGGGGGATGACTACAATGAGCAGTTCTTC. It translates to CASSPKGGDDYNEQFF.